Given below is one T cell receptor beta chain in context. Its antigen is undetermined. This entry comes from a study of cytomegalovirus exposure and HLA in healthy donors. Study results and limitations: Clonal expansion, a later analysis showed, was greater in HLA-associated TCR beta chains than in equally common others. The study put 150 to 200 TCR beta chains on its list as cytomegalovirus-associated. TCR beta chain V- and J-gene trimming was linked, in a later analysis, to a missense variant in DCLRE1C. A later look showed TCR association rates differing by HLA locus, highest for DRB1 and lowest for HLA-C.

Germline assignment: CDR1 LNHDA and CDR2 SQIVND (reference sequence). The V gene lost 3 bases and the J gene lost 5 bases, with 19 bases spanning the gap. This CDR3 comprises 16 residues. Use of 60 Vbeta and 13 Jbeta primers characterized the PCR. Sequenced by immunoSEQ multiplex PCR; TCRdb stores in-frame clones only, minus some. This table lists about 170,000 clones. The chain recombines TRBV19 with TRBJ1-1; maybe TRBD1 (5 bases). The clonotype comes from a woman aged 60-75 years in good health and CMV-seronegative. Sequencing was performed on PBMCs. The CDR3 sequence: CASSIIYVLGGTEAFF. CDR3 bases: TGTGCCAGTAGTATTATTTATGTCTTGGGGGGAACTGAAGCTTTCTTT.